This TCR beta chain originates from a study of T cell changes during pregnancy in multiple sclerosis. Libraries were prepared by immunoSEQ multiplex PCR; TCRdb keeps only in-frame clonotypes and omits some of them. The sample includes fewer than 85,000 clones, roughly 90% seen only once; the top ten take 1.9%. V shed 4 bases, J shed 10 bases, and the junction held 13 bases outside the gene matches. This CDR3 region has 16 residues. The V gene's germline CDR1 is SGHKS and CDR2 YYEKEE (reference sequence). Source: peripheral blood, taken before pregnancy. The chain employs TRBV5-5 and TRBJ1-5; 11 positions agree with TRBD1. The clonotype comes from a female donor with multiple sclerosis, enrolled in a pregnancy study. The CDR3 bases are TGTGCCAGCAGCGCCGGACAGGGGGCAACAATCTACCCCCAGCATTTT. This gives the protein CASSAGQGATIYPQHF.